Shown below are 12 T cell receptor beta chains from a single sample sequenced in a study of blood T cells in healthy people across ages. Primers used in a second PCR of roughly 6 to 11 cycles were a sample-barcoded 5' primer and a J-beta primer mix. TCRdb analysed the 5' RACE reads with MiXCR anew, one entry per CDR3 protein. The table has roughly 1,100,000 distinct CDR3 sequences, roughly 24% seen once. The same sample was also used in a study of T cells of mothers and their children.

The specimen was blood. These receptors were collected from a girl aged 2-15 years in good health.

The gene calls are TRBV19 and TRBJ2-3, with D perhaps TRBD1 (6 bases). Germline CDR1 reads LNHDA; CDR2 reads SQIVND (reference sequence). The CDR3 is 15 amino acids. Trimming removed 7 bases at V and 0 bases at J, with 14 bases between. DNA for the CDR3: TGTGCCAGTACTTGGACAGCTTATAGCACAGATACGCAGTATTTT. Its translation is CASTWTAYSTDTQYF.

This clonotype has more than one count but fewer than ten. This sequence joins TRBV29-1 and TRBJ1-5; 7 nucleotides line up with TRBD1. The CDR3 spans 13 residues. CDR1 SQVTM and CDR2 ANQGSEA come from the germline V gene. V lost 4 bases to trimming and J lost 4 bases; unmatched junction nucleotides: 4. CDR3 DNA sequence: TGCAGCGTTGGGAGGGGGCCTAATCAGCCCCAGCATTTT. Protein sequence: CSVGRGPNQPQHF.

This clonotype was detected only a few times. The chain employs TRBV29-1 and TRBJ2-3; a possible D gene is TRBD1 (6 bases). Germline CDR1 reads SQVTM; CDR2 reads ANQGSEA. The ends were cut back, 0 bases at V and 2 bases at J, with 15 bases in the middle. This CDR3 is 16 amino acids long. Here the CDR3 reads CSVEDLQGTDTDTQYF. The DNA of the CDR3 is TGCAGCGTTGAAGATCTACAGGGTACGGACACAGATACGCAGTATTTT.

This clonotype was seen only a few times. The V call is TRBV9, the J call TRBJ1-6; D gene unclear. This CDR3 contains 11 residues. Germline V gene sequence: CDR1 SGDLS, CDR2 YYNGEE. The V and J ends lost 6 bases and 6 bases respectively, with 4 bases between them. CDR3 residues: CASILNSPLHF. In DNA, the CDR3 is TGTGCCAGCATTCTTAATTCACCCCTCCACTTT.

This sequence joins TRBV6-5 and TRBJ1-1; perhaps TRBD1 as D (5 bases). The CDR3 is made up of 14 amino acids. Germline CDR1 reads MNHEY; CDR2 reads SVGAGI. V was clipped by 4 bases and J by 0 bases, with 9 bases between them. CDR3 sequence (DNA): TGTGCCAGCAGTTGGGGGAGCATGAACACTGAAGCTTTCTTT. Protein sequence: CASSWGSMNTEAFF.

The chain is built from TRBV11-2 and TRBJ2-1; D is perhaps TRBD1 or TRBD2 (5 bases each). The ends were cut back, 6 bases at V and 0 bases at J, with 24 bases in the middle. CDR1 and CDR2 (germline): SGHAT, FQNNGV. The CDR3 sequence is 19 residues long. In DNA form, the CDR3 reads TGTGCCAGCAGTCCCGGGGCTAGTGGACCACTCAGCTCCTACAATGAGCAGTTCTTC. Residues: CASSPGASGPLSSYNEQFF.

The rearrangement links TRBV5-5 to TRBJ1-3; unclear D gene. With 0 bases removed from V and 0 bases from J, the gap between germline ends came to 4 bases. The germline CDR1 and CDR2 sequences are SGHKS and YYEKEE (reference sequence). This CDR3 region has 14 residues. CDR3 sequence reads: CASSLVTSGNTIYF. CDR3 DNA: TGTGCCAGCAGCTTGGTCACCTCTGGAAACACCATATATTTT.

There are a few counts of this clonotype. The chain joins TRBV6-5 to TRBJ2-7; TRBD2 aligns across 7 bases. The CDR3 is made up of 17 amino acids. Trimming at V came to 2 bases and at J to 4 bases, leaving 14 bases not matched to a gene. Germline lookup yields CDR1 MNHEY and CDR2 SVGAGI. The CDR3 DNA sequence: TGTGCCAGCAGTTACCTACTCGGCGGGAGTCAATTTTACGAGCAGTACTTC. The encoded protein is CASSYLLGGSQFYEQYF.

This clonotype was seen at least ten times. The chain employs TRBV9 and TRBJ2-1; tentatively, D is TRBD1 or TRBD2 (6 bases each). The ends were cut back, 4 bases at V and 4 bases at J, with 12 bases in the middle. Germline CDR1 is SGDLS and CDR2 is YYNGEE. CDR3 length: 14 amino acids. This CDR3 reads CASSPGGAYNEQFF. DNA of the CDR3: TGTGCCAGCAGCCCCGGGGGCGCGTACAATGAGCAGTTCTTC.

In this sample, this clonotype turned up a few times. The CDR3 bases are TGTGCCAGCAGCTACCAGCCGGGACAGGGTCAAACTGAAGCTTTCTTT. Translating gives CASSYQPGQGQTEAFF. The rearrangement links TRBV5-6 to TRBJ1-1; 9 positions match TRBD1. J was trimmed by 5 bases and V by 3 bases; bases with no gene match: 11. This CDR3 region has 16 residues. CDR1 SGHDT and CDR2 YYEEEE come from the germline V gene.

The CDR3 nucleotides read TGTGCCAGCAGCCCGACACCCTCGGGCGAGCAGTACTTC. Amino acid sequence: CASSPTPSGEQYF. The chain joins TRBV6-2 or TRBV6-3 to TRBJ2-7; D is unclear. Germline V gives CDR1 MNHEY, CDR2 SVGEGT. V lost 6 bases to trimming and J lost 6 bases, with 15 bases between them. CDR3 length: 13 amino acids.

This clonotype was seen a few times. CDR3 sequence reads: CASSPLAGPRNEQFF. CDR3 DNA sequence: TGCGCCAGCAGCCCACTAGCGGGGCCCCGCAATGAGCAGTTCTTC. The chain combines TRBV5-1 with TRBJ2-1; 10 bases fit TRBD2. V lost 4 bases, J lost 6 bases, and 7 bases stayed unmatched. Germline CDR1 is SGHRS and CDR2 is YFSETQ. This CDR3 region has 15 residues.